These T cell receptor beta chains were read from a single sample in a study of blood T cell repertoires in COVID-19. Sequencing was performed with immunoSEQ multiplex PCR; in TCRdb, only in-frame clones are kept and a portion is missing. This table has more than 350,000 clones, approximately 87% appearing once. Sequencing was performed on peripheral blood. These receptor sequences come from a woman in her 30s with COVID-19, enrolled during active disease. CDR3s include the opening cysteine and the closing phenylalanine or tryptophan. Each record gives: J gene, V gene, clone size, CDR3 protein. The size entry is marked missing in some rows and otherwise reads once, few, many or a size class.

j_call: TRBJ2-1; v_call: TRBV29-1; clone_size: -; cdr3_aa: CSVESLAIYNEQFF
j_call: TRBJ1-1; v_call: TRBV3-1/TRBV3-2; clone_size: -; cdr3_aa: CASSQDLVVPEAFF
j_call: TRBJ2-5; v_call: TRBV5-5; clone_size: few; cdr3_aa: CASSRTGGAETQYF
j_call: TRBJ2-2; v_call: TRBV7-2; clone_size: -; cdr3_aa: CASRSSGGDRELFF
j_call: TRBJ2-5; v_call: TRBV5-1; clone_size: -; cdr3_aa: CASSLDRDFETQYF
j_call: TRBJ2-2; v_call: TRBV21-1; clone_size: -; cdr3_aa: CASSRDRGTGELFF
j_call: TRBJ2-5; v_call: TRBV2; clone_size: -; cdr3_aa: CASSTRWAIQETQYF
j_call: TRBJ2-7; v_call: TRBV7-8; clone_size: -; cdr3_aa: CASSLSGSYGEQYF
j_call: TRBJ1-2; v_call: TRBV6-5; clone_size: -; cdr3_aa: CASSSTGVDYGYTF
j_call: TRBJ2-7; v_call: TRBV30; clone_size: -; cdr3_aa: CAWSPLLAGGYEQYF
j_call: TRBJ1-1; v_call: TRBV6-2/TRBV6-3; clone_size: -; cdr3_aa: CASSPGTEAFF
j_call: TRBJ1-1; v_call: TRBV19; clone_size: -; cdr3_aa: CASSLSGTYTEAFF
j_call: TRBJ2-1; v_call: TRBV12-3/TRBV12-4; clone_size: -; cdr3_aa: CASSRLERDEQFF
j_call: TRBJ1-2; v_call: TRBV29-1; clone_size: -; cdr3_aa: CSVPRQANYGYTF
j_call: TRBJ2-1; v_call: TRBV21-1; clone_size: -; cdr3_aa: CASIAGTSPLGSYNEQFF
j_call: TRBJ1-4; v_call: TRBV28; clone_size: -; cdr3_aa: CASRSSGRELFF
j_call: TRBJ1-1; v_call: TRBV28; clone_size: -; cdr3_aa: CASRGGDYTEAFF
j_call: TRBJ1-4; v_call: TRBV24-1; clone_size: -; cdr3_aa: CATSQGSGEKLFF
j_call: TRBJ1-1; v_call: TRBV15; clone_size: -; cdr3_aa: CATSIGQGAEAFF
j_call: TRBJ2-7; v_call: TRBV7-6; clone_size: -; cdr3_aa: CASSPGDRDMYEQYF
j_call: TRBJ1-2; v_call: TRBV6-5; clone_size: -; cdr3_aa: CASSYSPRGGGYTF
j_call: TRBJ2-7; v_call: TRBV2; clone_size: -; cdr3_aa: CAEGTSGLLEQYF
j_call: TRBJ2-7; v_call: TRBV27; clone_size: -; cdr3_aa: CASSLTGSSYEQYF
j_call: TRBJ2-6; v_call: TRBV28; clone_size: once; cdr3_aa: CASSSGQGNSGANVLTF
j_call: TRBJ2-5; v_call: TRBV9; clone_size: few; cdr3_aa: CASSAEGGAETQYF
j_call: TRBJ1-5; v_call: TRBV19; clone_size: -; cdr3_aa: CASSMGGGRQPQHF
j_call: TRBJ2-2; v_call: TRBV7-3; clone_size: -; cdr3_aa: CASSPQVAAANTGELFF
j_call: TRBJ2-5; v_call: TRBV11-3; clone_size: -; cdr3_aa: CASSLGGGQETQYF
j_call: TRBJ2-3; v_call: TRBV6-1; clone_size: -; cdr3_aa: CASSETTLSGRGADTQYF
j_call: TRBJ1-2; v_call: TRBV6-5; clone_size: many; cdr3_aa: CASSYSTQAIYGYTF
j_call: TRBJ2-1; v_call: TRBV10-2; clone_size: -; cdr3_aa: CASSEPPSGRIDEQFF
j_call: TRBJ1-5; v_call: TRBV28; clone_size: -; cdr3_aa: CASRDLTGLSNQPQHF
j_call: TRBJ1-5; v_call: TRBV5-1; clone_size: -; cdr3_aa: CASSLEGDSNQPQHF
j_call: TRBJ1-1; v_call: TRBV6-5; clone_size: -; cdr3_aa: CASSPGPRGTFF
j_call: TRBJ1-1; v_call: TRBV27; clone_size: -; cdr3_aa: CASSSPGQGASEAFF
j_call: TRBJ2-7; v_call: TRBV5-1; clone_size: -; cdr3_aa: CASRGTGGSYEQYF
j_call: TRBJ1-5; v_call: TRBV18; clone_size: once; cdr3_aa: CASSPLRGSSQPQHF
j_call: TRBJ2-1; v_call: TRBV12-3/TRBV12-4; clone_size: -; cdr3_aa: CASLTDLAGEKFF
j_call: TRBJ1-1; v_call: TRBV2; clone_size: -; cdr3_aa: CASRGDTMNTEAFF
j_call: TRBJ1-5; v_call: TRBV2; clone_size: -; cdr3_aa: CASQTGFSNQPQHF
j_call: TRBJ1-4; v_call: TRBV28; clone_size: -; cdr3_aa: CASSGAGREYEKLFF
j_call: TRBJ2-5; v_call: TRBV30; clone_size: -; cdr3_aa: CAYGIQETQYF
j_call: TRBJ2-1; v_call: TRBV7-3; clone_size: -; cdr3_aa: CASSLIASAHNEQFF
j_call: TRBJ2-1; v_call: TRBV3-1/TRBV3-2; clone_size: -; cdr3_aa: CASSQDWTGGIDEQFF
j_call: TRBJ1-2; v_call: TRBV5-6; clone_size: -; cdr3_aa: CASSLPTGGHGYTF
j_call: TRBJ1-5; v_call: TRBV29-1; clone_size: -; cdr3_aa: CSVATGGTQPQHF
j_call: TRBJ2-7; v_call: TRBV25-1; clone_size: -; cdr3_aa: CASSPDKPPYEQYF
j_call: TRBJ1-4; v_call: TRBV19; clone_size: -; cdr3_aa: CASSGGKGTGINEKLFF